This TCR beta chain was found in a study of T cell responses to AZD1222 COVID-19 vaccine. General study points: Donors in the cohort were predominantly white British and more often female, and clonal diversity was possibly underestimated. It was only after the peak T cell response that any repertoires were sampled.

For this clone: Its antigen remains unidentified.

TCRdb's table, derived via immunoSEQ multiplex PCR, lists solely in-frame clones and lacks some. Seen here are about 130,000 clones, approximately 94% observed once, and the top ten hold roughly 6.6%. The sequencing here drew on peripheral blood, taken on day 0 of AZD1222 vaccination. The sequence derives from an adult in good health.

The CDR3 sequence is CASSTASGSYEQYF. For the CDR3, the DNA is TGTGCCAGCAGCACCGCTAGCGGGAGCTACGAGCAGTACTTC. The J gene is TRBJ2-7, the V gene TRBV7-2; 10 bases line up with TRBD2. The CDR3 runs 14 residues. The junction had 4 bases not matched to a gene; V was cut back by 5 bases and J by 3 bases. Germline loops: CDR1 SGHTA, CDR2 FQGNSA. Full variable domain (rest looked up from reference TRBV7-2 and TRBJ2-7): GAGVSQSPSNKVTEKGKDVELRCDPISGHTALYWYRQSLGQGLEFLIYFQGNSAPDKSGLPSDRFSAERTGGSVSTLTIQRTQQEDSAVYLCASSTASGSYEQYFGPGTRLTVT.